The clone carrying this T cell receptor beta chain was seen many times. Its antigen is unknown. The CDR3 consists of 13 residues. Unmatched junction bases numbered 7, after V lost 4 bases and J lost 5 bases. CDR1 is DFQATT, CDR2 SNEGSKA, per germline (reference sequence). This sample was included in a study of T cells in Graves' hyperthyroidism and ophthalmopathy. General study findings and limits: Within blood appeared most thyroid clonotypes that had expanded above 0.001.

Using RNA transcripts as the source, TCR beta CDR3 regions were amplified. Carried out on the TCR CDR3, a first-round RT-PCR used the HTBI primer set. Via MiXCR, TCRdb re-called the multiplex PCR reads, giving one row per CDR3 protein. The data show more than 550,000 distinct CDR3 sequences, over 40% seen once. The sequenced material came from peripheral blood or thyroid tissue (not recorded which). The clonotype was recovered from an adult man with Graves' disease, either hyperthyroidism or ophthalmopathy (not recorded which). The chain joins TRBV20-1 to TRBJ1-2; the match to TRBD1 covers 7 bases. The CDR3 loop is CSAKNRDSYGYTF. As DNA, the CDR3 is TGCAGTGCTAAGAACCGGGACAGTTATGGCTACACCTTC.